One and the same sample provided the 8 T cell receptor beta chains below, sequenced in a study of identical twins. TCRdb used MiXCR to reprocess the 5' RACE reads, holding one entry per CDR3 protein. The sample yields under 500,000 distinct CDR3 sequences, over 11% seen once. The data also belong to a second study, concerning yellow fever vaccine responses in identical twins.

Sequences were obtained from CD4+ T cells sorted from blood. The receptors shown here come from a woman between 18 and 29 years old in good health.

This clonotype occurred a few times. The CDR3 protein is CEGNGEQYF. The CDR3 DNA is TGTGAGGGGAATGGCGAGCAGTACTTC. The chain combines TRBV7-3 with TRBJ2-7; a weak D match, TRBD1 (5 bases). The CDR3 contains 9 residues. Germline V gene lookup returns CDR1 SGHTA and CDR2 FQGTGA.

The chain has TRBV7-2 and TRBJ2-5, with 7 bases matching TRBD2. CDR1 SGHTA and CDR2 FQGNSA come from the germline V gene. There are 14 residues in the CDR3. V was clipped by 3 bases and J by 5 bases; unmatched bases: 6. The CDR3 loop is CASSFRGEGETQYF. CDR3 DNA: TGTGCCAGCAGCTTCCGAGGGGAGGGGGAGACCCAGTACTTC.

This chain joins TRBV7-9 and TRBJ2-1, with 11 positions matching TRBD2. Germline loops: CDR1 SEHNR, CDR2 FQNEAQ (reference sequence). The CDR3 consists of 15 residues. Trimming cost V 0 bases and J 8 bases; bases outside gene matches: 3. The chain's CDR3 is CASSLASGGAHEQFF. The CDR3 DNA sequence: TGTGCCAGCAGCTTAGCTAGCGGGGGGGCCCATGAGCAGTTCTTC.

This clonotype appeared a few times. The V call is TRBV7-9, the J call TRBJ1-5, with no clear D. V was shortened by 6 bases and J by 8 bases, with 14 bases between the two germline ends. Germline CDR1 and CDR2: SEHNR and FQNEAQ (reference sequence). CDR3 size: 13 residues. The DNA for the CDR3 is TGTGCCAGCAGTCGTAATGAACGGGAGCCCCAGCATTTT. Amino acid sequence: CASSRNEREPQHF.

This clonotype was seen at least ten times. The J gene is TRBJ2-1, the V gene TRBV2, with 11 bases aligning to TRBD2. V was clipped by 6 bases and J by 1 base; unmatched bases: 5. This CDR3 comprises 16 residues. CDR1 is SNHLY, CDR2 FYNNEI, per germline. DNA for the CDR3: TGTGCCAGCAGGGGGGGGACTAGCGGATCCTACAATGAGCAGTTCTTC. Residues: CASRGGTSGSYNEQFF.

The chain couples TRBV28 to TRBJ1-2, with a weak D call TRBD1 (5 bases). CDR3 length: 14 amino acids. The germline V gene has CDR1 MDHEN and CDR2 SYDVKM. V was clipped by 2 bases and J by 8 bases, with 15 bases between them. The DNA of the CDR3 is TGTGCCAGCAGTTTACTCACGGGGGAAGCGGGCTACACCTTC. This codes for CASSLLTGEAGYTF.

In this sample, this clonotype turned up a few times. The chain recombines TRBV21-1 with TRBJ1-1; TRBD1 reflects the table's D call only, with no check against the DNA. TRBV21-1 is listed as a pseudogene. The CDR3 runs to 15 residues. The CDR3 is CASSTRVRGSTEAFF. The CDR3 DNA is TGTGCCAGCAGCACCCGTGTCAGGGGGTCCACTGAAGCTTTCTTT.

This clonotype was counted only a few times. The rearrangement joins TRBV6-4 to TRBJ2-3; D gene uncertain. This CDR3 spans 12 amino acids. Germline V gene lookup returns CDR1 MRHNA and CDR2 SNTAGT. Deletions cut 2 bases from V and 1 base from J, with 1 base between. As DNA, the CDR3 is TGTGCCAGCAGTGACGGCACAGATACGCAGTATTTT. Protein sequence: CASSDGTDTQYF.